Listed below are T cell receptor beta chains from one sample, sequenced in a study of neurological immune-mediated disorders. MiXCR was run by TCRdb on the 5' RACE reads, yielding one entry per CDR3 protein. The sample consists of tens of thousands of distinct CDR3 sequences, approximately 4.6% of them appearing once. The specimen sequenced was PBMCs. The source of these receptors is a woman aged 55-69 years with multiple sclerosis. Both conserved end residues are part of each CDR3. A D gene is named only where the DNA matches it firmly. The listing skips clone size in some rows; elsewhere it reads once, few, many or a size class.

>TRBV28|16|TRBJ2-3|many|TRBD2
CASRQSLAGVTDTQYF
TGTGCCAGCAGGCAATCACTAGCGGGGGTTACAGATACGCAGTATTTT
>TRBV5-1|14|TRBJ2-7|many|.
CASSLEGGRSEQYF
TGCGCCAGCAGCTTGGAAGGAGGACGGAGCGAGCAGTACTTC
>TRBV4-2|16|TRBJ2-2|many|.
CASSKEIAGNTGELFF
TGTGCCAGCAGCAAAGAGATAGCAGGGAACACCGGGGAGCTGTTTTTT
>TRBV7-8|15|TRBJ2-2|many|.
CASSLAGGLTGELFF
TGTGCCAGCAGCTTAGCAGGGGGGCTCACCGGGGAGCTGTTTTTT
>TRBV28|15|TRBJ1-2|many|TRBD1
CASSLLDRGRGGYTF
TGTGCCAGCAGTCTATTGGACAGGGGGCGCGGTGGCTACACCTTC
>TRBV18|16|TRBJ1-2|few|.
CASSPILGAQAYGYTF
TGTGCCAGCTCACCCATTCTAGGGGCGCAGGCCTATGGCTACACCTTC
>TRBV5-1|14|TRBJ2-3|many|.
CASLRGVSTDTQYF
TGCGCCAGCCTCAGGGGGGTAAGCACAGATACGCAGTATTTT
>TRBV11-2|13|TRBJ1-2|many|.
CASSRDEYYGYTF
TGTGCCAGCAGCCGGGACGAATACTATGGCTACACCTTC
>TRBV20-1|12|TRBJ2-5|many|.
CSAREGQETQYF
TGCAGTGCTAGAGAGGGCCAAGAGACCCAGTACTTC
>TRBV5-1|17|TRBJ2-3|many|TRBD2
CASSSGLAGGNTDTQYF
TGCGCCAGCAGCTCAGGACTAGCGGGGGGGAACACAGATACGCAGTATTTT
>TRBV3-1|14|TRBJ1-1|many|.
CASSQESGYTEAFF
TGTGCCAGCAGCCAAGAATCAGGCTACACTGAAGCTTTCTTT
>TRBV7-2|14|TRBJ2-3|many|TRBD1
CASSLRRGRDTQYF
TGTGCCAGCAGCTTACGCAGGGGGAGAGATACGCAGTATTTT
>TRBV6-5|13|TRBJ2-4|.|.
CASSYGLSNIQYF
TGTGCCAGCAGTTACGGGTTATCAAACATTCAGTACTTC
>TRBV5-1|15|TRBJ1-5|many|.
CASSLAAGPNQPQHF
TGCGCCAGCAGCTTGGCTGCAGGCCCCAATCAGCCCCAGCATTTT
>TRBV20-1|17|TRBJ1-5|many|.
CSARGRPRTAFNQPQHF
TGCAGTGCTAGAGGCCGACCGAGGACAGCATTCAATCAGCCCCAGCATTTT
>TRBV12-3/TRBV12-4|15|TRBJ2-7|many|.
CASTITGDSSYEQYF
TGTGCCAGCACTATTACGGGGGACAGCTCCTACGAGCAGTACTTC
>TRBV5-1|15|TRBJ2-1|many|TRBD2
CASRFVSGGPNEQFF
TGCGCCAGCAGATTTGTTAGCGGGGGGCCCAATGAGCAGTTCTTC
>TRBV20-1|13|TRBJ2-7|many|.
CSARDGPGYEQYF
TGCAGTGCTAGAGATGGGCCAGGCTACGAGCAGTACTTC
>TRBV20-1|13|TRBJ1-2|many|.
CSARTDGNYGYTF
TGCAGTGCCCGTACGGACGGTAACTATGGCTACACCTTC
>TRBV20-1|13|TRBJ2-1|many|TRBD2
CRGLAGVYNEQFF
TGCAGAGGACTAGCGGGGGTCTACAATGAGCAGTTCTTC
>TRBV20-1|12|TRBJ2-7|many|.
CSARQATEEQYF
TGCAGTGCTAGACAGGCGACGGAAGAGCAGTACTTC
>TRBV29-1|13|TRBJ2-3|many|.
CSVDAVPTDTQYF
TGCAGCGTTGACGCGGTTCCCACAGATACGCAGTATTTT
>TRBV6-1|15|TRBJ2-5|.|.
CASSEAVNGKETQYF
TGTGCCAGCAGTGAAGCAGTTAACGGGAAAGAGACCCAGTACTTC
>TRBV20-1|12|TRBJ2-1|many|.
CSAIPPPGEQFF
TGCAGTGCTATCCCCCCCCCGGGTGAGCAGTTCTTC
>TRBV29-1|13|TRBJ1-5|many|TRBD1
CSVGDRSDQPQHF
TGCAGCGTTGGGGACAGGTCTGATCAGCCCCAGCATTTT
>TRBV5-1|17|TRBJ2-1|many|.
CASSPGRGASSYNEQFF
TGCGCCAGCAGCCCGGGAAGGGGGGCGAGCTCCTACAATGAGCAGTTCTTC
>TRBV7-8|15|TRBJ2-7|many|TRBD2
CASSLGASGAYEQYF
TGTGCCAGCAGCTTGGGAGCTAGCGGAGCCTACGAGCAGTACTTC
>TRBV3-1|18|TRBJ1-6|few|.
CASSQEIPGSSYNSPLHF
TGTGCCAGCAGCCAAGAAATACCCGGGAGCTCCTATAATTCACCCCTCCACTTT
>TRBV5-1|20|TRBJ2-3|many|.
CASSGARLGDENGATDTQYF
TGCGCCAGCAGCGGAGCCCGCCTTGGTGATGAAAACGGGGCCACAGATACGCAGTATTTT
>TRBV20-1|14|TRBJ1-2|many|TRBD1
CSARQTGGNYGYTF
TGCAGTGCTAGACAGACAGGGGGTAACTATGGCTACACCTTC
>TRBV7-7|15|TRBJ2-1|many|TRBD2
CASSLGTSGGDEQFF
TGTGCTAGCAGCCTCGGGACTAGCGGGGGGGACGAACAGTTCTTC
>TRBV5-1|14|TRBJ2-1|many|TRBD1
CASSLGGQGNEQFF
TGCGCCAGCAGCTTGGGGGGACAGGGGAATGAGCAGTTCTTC
>TRBV5-1|15|TRBJ2-1|many|TRBD2
CASSLASGYYNEQFF
TGCGCCAGCAGCTTGGCTAGCGGGTACTACAATGAGCAGTTCTTC
>TRBV3-1|15|TRBJ1-1|many|.
CASSQIRGQNTEAFF
TGTGCCAGCAGCCAGATAAGGGGTCAGAACACTGAAGCTTTCTTT
>TRBV27|14|TRBJ1-2|many|.
CASSYRESGYGYTF
TGTGCCAGCAGCTACAGGGAGTCTGGGTATGGCTACACCTTC
>TRBV6-5|13|TRBJ1-1|few|.
CASSHRKNTEAFF
TGTGCCAGCAGCCACAGAAAGAACACTGAAGCTTTCTTT
>TRBV5-1|15|TRBJ2-7|many|.
CASSLGRYLSYEQYF
TGCGCCAGCAGCTTGGGCAGATATTTAAGCTACGAGCAGTACTTC
>TRBV28|17|TRBJ2-1|many|.
CASSSPRGATAVGEQFF
TGTGCCAGCAGTTCCCCCCGGGGGGCTACCGCCGTGGGTGAGCAGTTCTTC
>TRBV5-1|13|TRBJ2-7|many|.
CASSPSGTHEQYF
TGCGCCAGCAGCCCCTCGGGGACCCACGAGCAGTACTTC
>TRBV5-1|15|TRBJ1-2|many|.
CASSSQAALGYGYTF
TGCGCCAGCAGCTCTCAGGCTGCCCTTGGGTATGGCTACACCTTC
>TRBV3-1|13|TRBJ2-1|many|.
CASSARGYNEQFF
TGTGCCAGCAGCGCACGGGGTTACAATGAGCAGTTCTTC
>TRBV7-6|12|TRBJ2-7|many|.
CASSPGAHEQYF
TGTGCCAGCAGCCCCGGGGCCCACGAGCAGTACTTC
>TRBV7-6|14|TRBJ2-2|many|.
CASSLVAANRELFF
TGTGCCAGCAGCTTAGTGGCAGCTAACCGGGAGCTGTTTTTT
>TRBV20-1|13|TRBJ1-6|many|TRBD1
CSARDPTGSPLHF
TGCAGTGCTAGAGATCCGACAGGGTCCCCCCTCCACTTT
>TRBV12-3/TRBV12-4|15|TRBJ2-5|many|.
CASSFETNRGETQYF
TGTGCCAGCAGTTTTGAGACAAACCGAGGAGAGACCCAGTACTTC
>TRBV5-6|14|TRBJ2-7|.|TRBD1
CASSFTGGKGEQYF
TGTGCCAGCAGCTTTACAGGGGGAAAGGGCGAGCAGTACTTC
>TRBV12-3/TRBV12-4|16|TRBJ1-5|many|.
CASTWEGARRYQPQHF
TGTGCCAGCACCTGGGAGGGAGCAAGGCGTTATCAGCCCCAGCATTTT
>TRBV7-6|16|TRBJ1-2|many|.
CASSPRGGPPISGYTF
TGTGCCAGCAGCCCCCGTGGGGGGCCACCTATAAGTGGCTACACCTTC
>TRBV7-6|14|TRBJ2-2|many|.
CASSLVPRTGELFF
TGTGCCAGCAGCTTAGTCCCCCGGACCGGGGAGCTGTTTTTT